This TCR beta chain was recorded in a study of response to subunit inactivated influenza vaccine. The germline CDR1 and CDR2 sequences are DFQATT and SNEGSKA (reference sequence). V was trimmed by 3 bases and J by 2 bases, leaving 14 bases between them. The CDR3 is 15 residues long. This clonotype was seen just once. Antigen specificity is unknown. TCRdb re-derived calls from the RT-PCR reads in MiXCR, one entry per CDR3 protein. The sample includes about 800,000 distinct CDR3 sequences, 20% to 25% of them seen just once. Findings of the study overall: Authors suggested each seasonal influenza vaccination recruits few new T cells.

The sequence was collected from a middle-aged man who received an inactivated influenza vaccine. This specimen consisted of PBMCs from blood, obtained more than 4 days after vaccination. The chain couples TRBV20-1 to TRBJ2-1, with D tentatively TRBD2 (6 bases). The CDR3 DNA is TGCAGTGCTAGGGAGGCGGGGCTAACCTACAATGAGCAGTTCTTC. Translated: CSAREAGLTYNEQFF.